The 4 T cell receptor beta chains below were found in one sample sequenced in a study of regulatory T cells in long-lasting Graves disease. Assembly of TCR beta libraries relied on iRepertoire HTBI primers together with Arm-PCR of CDR3 regions. TCRdb used MiXCR to reprocess the multiplex PCR reads, holding one entry per CDR3 protein. The table shows about 540,000 distinct CDR3 sequences, with roughly 12% occurring only once. The time point here: newly diagnosed GD, antithyroid drugs for less than 3 months. The TCR library was made from RNA extracted from PBMCs. A further study also used this sample, focusing on T cells in Graves' hyperthyroidism and ophthalmopathy.

The source was peripheral blood mononuclear cells (PBMCs), collected at new diagnosis, from a patient treated with antithyroid drugs. These receptor sequences come from a man aged 25-40 years with Graves disease.

As to this clonotype: A much larger clone differs from this one at a single base, so this may be a read error. The chain is built from TRBV7-9 and TRBJ2-1; D might be TRBD2 (6 bases). CDR1 is SEHNR and CDR2 is FQNEAQ in the germline V gene (reference sequence). V was pared by 8 bases and J by 8 bases, with 22 bases between. The CDR3 covers 15 residues. The CDR3 bases are TGTGCCAGCCAGGACCCGAGCGGGTCCATCGATGAGCAGTTCTTC. Translated: CASQDPSGSIDEQFF.

Details on this clonotype: No conserved phenylalanine or tryptophan is present at the end of the CDR3, so a read error is the likely explanation. The chain carries TRBV5-1 and TRBJ2-7; D perhaps matches TRBD1 (6 bases). Per germline, CDR1 SGHRS and CDR2 YFSETQ. Between the trimmed V and J ends, which lost 3 bases and 3 bases, there was a span of 10 bases. The CDR3 contains 13 residues. The CDR3 DNA reads TGCGCCAGCAGCTCGAGAGGGGGCTACGAGCAGTACTCC. Translated, it gives CASSSRGGYEQYS.

This clonotype was counted only a few times. The V and J genes are TRBV12-3 or TRBV12-4 and TRBJ2-1; D is possibly TRBD1 or TRBD2 (5 bases each). V was trimmed by 7 bases and J by 0 bases, leaving 10 bases between them. The CDR3 loop spans 14 amino acids. CDR3 DNA: TGTGCCAGCAAACCCGGGGCCTCCTACAATGAGCAGTTCTTC. As protein: CASKPGASYNEQFF.

The V and J genes are TRBV20-1 and TRBJ1-1; possible D gene TRBD1, 6 bases. CDR1 DFQATT and CDR2 SNEGSKA come from the germline V gene (reference sequence). This CDR3 has 15 residues. V was pared by 1 base and J by 0 bases, with 12 bases between. Here the CDR3 DNA reads TGCAGTGCTAGAGGGGACAACCTATTGAACACTGAAGCTTTCTTT. Residues: CSARGDNLLNTEAFF.